The table lists the clone carrying this TCR beta chain with a count of one. Its target is unknown. This entry comes from a study of cytomegalovirus exposure and HLA in healthy donors. The overall study: Most genotyped donors, 65% to 85% of more than 300, had Caucasian-associated genetic ancestry.

General study points: The availability of immune exposure information extended only to CMV serostatus. The study recorded 150 to 200 TCR beta chains that were cytomegalovirus-associated. Excluded were some V segments that proved indistinguishable, including TRBV6-2 and TRBV6-3.

Primers included in the PCR were 60 Vbeta and 13 Jbeta primers. Generated by immunoSEQ multiplex PCR, the TCRdb table keeps only in-frame clones and is missing some. The sample has about 140,000 clones, 70% to 85% seen once. Trimming took 5 bases from V and 6 from J; bases not matched to a gene: 4. Germline V gene sequence: CDR1 MDHEN, CDR2 SYDVKM. There are 13 residues in the CDR3. Specimen: PBMCs. This receptor was identified in a woman aged 55 to 70 in good health and CMV-seropositive. V is TRBV28 and J is TRBJ2-1; 7 nucleotides align to TRBD1. The CDR3 here is CASSTGQVNEQFF. In DNA form, the CDR3 reads TGTGCCAGCAGTACCGGACAGGTCAATGAGCAGTTCTTC.